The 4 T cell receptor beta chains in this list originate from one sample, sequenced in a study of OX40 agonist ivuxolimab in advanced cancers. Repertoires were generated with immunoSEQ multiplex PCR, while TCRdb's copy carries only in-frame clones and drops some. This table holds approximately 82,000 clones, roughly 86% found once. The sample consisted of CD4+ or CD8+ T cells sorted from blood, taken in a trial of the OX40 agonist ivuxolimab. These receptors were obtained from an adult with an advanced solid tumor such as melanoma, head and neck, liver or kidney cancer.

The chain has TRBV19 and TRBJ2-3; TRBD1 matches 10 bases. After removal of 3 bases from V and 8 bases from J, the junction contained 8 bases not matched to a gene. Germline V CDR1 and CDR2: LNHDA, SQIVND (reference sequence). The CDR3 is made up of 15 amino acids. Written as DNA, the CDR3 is TGTGCCAGTAGTATTGGGACAGGGGCTGTAGTTACGCAGTATTTT. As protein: CASSIGTGAVVTQYF.

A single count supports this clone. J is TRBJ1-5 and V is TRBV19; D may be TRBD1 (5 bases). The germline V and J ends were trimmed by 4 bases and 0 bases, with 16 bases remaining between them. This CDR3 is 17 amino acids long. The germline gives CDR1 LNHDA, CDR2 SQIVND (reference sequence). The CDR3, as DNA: TGTGCCAGTAGTAATTTATTTGGGGACGATAGCAATCAGCCCCAGCATTTT. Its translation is CASSNLFGDDSNQPQHF.

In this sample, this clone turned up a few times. The CDR3 nucleotides are TGTGCCACCAGCACGCGACGAGGGGGGCAAGAGACCCAGTACTTC. Protein product: CATSTRRGGQETQYF. The chain links TRBV15 to TRBJ2-5, with D perhaps given as TRBD1 or TRBD2 (6 bases each). The CDR3 runs to 15 residues. CDR1 LNHNV and CDR2 YYDKDF come from the germline V gene (reference sequence). V was pared by 4 bases and J by 2 bases, with 14 bases between.

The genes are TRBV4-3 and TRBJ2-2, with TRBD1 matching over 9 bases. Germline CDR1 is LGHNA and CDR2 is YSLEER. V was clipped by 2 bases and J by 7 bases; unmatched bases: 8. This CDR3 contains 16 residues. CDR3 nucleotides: TGCGCCAGCAGCCAAAACAGGGGGCGAGGGATCGGGGAGCTGTTTTTT. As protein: CASSQNRGRGIGELFF.